This T cell receptor beta chain was captured by sequencing in a study of T-cell memory formation after mild COVID-19. Findings and limits, study-wide: Clones contracting over day 15 to 85 were CD4/CD8 balanced, with later expanders leaning CD4+. Among contracting clones, CD4+ were mainly CM/EM and CD8+ enriched in EMRA. Nothing confirmed that second-wave clones peaking on day 37 were specific for SARS-CoV-2.

TCRdb re-analysed the 5' RACE reads in MiXCR, keeping a single row per CDR3 protein. Of just under 350,000 distinct CDR3 sequences in the sample, 13% were seen once. About this clonotype itself: The antigen is unknown.

V dropped 1 base and J dropped 3; count of bases not matched to a gene: 6. The CDR3 covers 17 residues. The germline gives CDR1 SGHDN, CDR2 FVKESK. The clonotype comes from a man aged 18 to 35 who had mild COVID-19 (a few samples of this study predate the infection). Cell type and time point are not known. Sequencing input: PBMCs or a T cell subset sorted from them (not recorded which). The rearrangement links TRBV14 to TRBJ2-7, with 13 nucleotides matching TRBD2. The chain's CDR3 is CASSQASGLAGNYEQYF. The CDR3 DNA follows: TGTGCCAGCAGCCAAGCCTCGGGACTAGCGGGGAACTACGAGCAGTACTTC. Using reference TRBV14 and TRBJ2-7 for the parts outside the CDR3, the full variable domain is EAGVTQFPSHSVIEKGQTVTLRCDPISGHDNLYWYRRVMGKEIKFLLHFVKESKQDESGMPNNRFLAERTGGTYSTLKVQPAELEDSGVYFCASSQASGLAGNYEQYFGPGTRLTVT.